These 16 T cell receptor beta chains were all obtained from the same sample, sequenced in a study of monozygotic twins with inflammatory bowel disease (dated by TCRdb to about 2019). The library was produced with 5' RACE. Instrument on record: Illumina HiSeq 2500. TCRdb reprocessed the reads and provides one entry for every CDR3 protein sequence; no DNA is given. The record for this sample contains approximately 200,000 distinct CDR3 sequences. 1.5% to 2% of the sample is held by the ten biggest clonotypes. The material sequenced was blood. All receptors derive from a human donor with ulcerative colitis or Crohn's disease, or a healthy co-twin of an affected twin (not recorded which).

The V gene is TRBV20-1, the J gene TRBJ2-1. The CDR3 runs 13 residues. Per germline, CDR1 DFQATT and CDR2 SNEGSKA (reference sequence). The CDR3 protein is CSAREEKDNEQFF.

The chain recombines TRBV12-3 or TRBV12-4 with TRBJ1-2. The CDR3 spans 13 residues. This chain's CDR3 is CASTSGRNYGYTF.

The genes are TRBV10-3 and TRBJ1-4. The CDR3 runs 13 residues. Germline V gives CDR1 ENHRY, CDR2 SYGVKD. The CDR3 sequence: CAISEAGREKLFF.

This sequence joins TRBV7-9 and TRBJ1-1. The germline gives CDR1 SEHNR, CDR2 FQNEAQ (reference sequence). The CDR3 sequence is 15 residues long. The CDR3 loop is CASSNVGRKNTEAFF.

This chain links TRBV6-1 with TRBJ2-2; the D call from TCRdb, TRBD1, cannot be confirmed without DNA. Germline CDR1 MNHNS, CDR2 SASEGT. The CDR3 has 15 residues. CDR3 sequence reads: CASSSGDRKTGELFF.

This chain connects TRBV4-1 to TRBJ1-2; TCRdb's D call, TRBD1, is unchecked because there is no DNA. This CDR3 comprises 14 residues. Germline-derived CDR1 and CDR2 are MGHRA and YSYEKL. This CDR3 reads CASSQLDSAYGYTF.

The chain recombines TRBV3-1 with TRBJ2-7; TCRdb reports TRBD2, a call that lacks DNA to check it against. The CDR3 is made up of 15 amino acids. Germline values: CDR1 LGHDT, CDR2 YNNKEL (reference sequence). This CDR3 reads CASSQGTSGAYEQYF.

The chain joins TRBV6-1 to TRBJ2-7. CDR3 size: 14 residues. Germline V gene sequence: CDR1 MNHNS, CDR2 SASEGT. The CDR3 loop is CASSLQYSWYEQYF.

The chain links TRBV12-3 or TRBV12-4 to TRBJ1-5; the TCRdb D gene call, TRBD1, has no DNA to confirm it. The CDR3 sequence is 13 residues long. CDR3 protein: CASSLGGEKPQHF.

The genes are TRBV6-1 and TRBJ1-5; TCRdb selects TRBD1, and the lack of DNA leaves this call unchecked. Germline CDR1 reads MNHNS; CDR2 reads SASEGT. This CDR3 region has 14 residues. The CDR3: CASSRGTEDQPQHF.

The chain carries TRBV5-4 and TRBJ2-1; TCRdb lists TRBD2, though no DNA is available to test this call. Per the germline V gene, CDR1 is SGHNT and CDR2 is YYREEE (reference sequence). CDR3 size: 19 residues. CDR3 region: CASSLRLVALDTEGNEQFF.

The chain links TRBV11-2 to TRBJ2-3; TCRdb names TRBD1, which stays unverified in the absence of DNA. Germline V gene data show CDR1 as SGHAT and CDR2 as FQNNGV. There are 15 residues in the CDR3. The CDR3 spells CASSPTGPLSDTQYF.

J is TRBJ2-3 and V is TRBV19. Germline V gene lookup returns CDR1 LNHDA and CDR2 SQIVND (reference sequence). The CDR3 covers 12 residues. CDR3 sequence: CASSARTDTQYF.

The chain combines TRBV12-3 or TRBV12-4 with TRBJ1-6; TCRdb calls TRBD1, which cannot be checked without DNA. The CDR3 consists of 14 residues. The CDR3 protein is CASSRDSQNSPLHF.

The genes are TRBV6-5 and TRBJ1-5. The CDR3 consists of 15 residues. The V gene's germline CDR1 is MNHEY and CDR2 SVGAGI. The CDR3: CASSYSAKGNQPQHF.

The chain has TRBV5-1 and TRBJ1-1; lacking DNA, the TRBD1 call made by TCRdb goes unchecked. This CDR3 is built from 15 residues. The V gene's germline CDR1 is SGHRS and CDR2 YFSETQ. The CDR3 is CASSFGDSLNTEAFF.